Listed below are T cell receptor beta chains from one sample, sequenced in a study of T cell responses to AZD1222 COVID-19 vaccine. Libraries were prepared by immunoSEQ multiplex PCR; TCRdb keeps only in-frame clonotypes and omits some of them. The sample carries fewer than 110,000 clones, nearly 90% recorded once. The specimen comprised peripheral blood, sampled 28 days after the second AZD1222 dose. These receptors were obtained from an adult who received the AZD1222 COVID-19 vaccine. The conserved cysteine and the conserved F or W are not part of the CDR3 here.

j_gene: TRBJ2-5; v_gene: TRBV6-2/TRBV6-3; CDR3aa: ASSYSTRGVAGQETQY
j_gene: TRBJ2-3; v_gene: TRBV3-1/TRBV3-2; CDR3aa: ASSQVLYSLNTDTQY
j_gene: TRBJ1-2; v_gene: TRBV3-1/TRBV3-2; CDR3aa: ASSPDRNYGYT
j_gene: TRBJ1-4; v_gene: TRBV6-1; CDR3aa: ASSEEGTGLKKLF
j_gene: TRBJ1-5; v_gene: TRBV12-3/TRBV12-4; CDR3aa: ASSINGQPQH
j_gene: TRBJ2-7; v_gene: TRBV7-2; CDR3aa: ASSLGPGRSYEQY
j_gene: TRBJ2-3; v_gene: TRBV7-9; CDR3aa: ASSSRSGGSTDTQY
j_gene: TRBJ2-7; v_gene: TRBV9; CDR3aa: ASSPQPGDSYEQY
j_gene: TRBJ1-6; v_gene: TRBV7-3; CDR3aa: ASSSGQGSPLH
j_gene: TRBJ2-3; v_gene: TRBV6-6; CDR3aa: ASSSLAGGVEY
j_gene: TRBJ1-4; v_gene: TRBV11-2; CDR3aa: ASSDRAGWAEKLF
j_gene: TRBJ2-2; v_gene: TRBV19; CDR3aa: ASSMSDRLTGELF
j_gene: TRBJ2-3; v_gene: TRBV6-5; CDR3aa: ASVGGTDTQY
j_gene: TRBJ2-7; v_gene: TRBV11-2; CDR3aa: ASSFDPPIHEQY
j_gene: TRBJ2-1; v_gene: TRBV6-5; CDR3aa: ASSPASGGLGEQF
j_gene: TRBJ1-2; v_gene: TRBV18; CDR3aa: ASSPYRDRVQGYT
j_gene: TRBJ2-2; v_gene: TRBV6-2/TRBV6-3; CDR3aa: ASSSGGGELF
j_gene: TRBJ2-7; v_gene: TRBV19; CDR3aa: ASSETRVVGYEQY
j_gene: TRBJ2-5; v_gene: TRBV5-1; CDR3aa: ASSLPGRQETQY
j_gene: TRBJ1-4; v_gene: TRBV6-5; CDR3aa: ASRVTGGVFEKLF